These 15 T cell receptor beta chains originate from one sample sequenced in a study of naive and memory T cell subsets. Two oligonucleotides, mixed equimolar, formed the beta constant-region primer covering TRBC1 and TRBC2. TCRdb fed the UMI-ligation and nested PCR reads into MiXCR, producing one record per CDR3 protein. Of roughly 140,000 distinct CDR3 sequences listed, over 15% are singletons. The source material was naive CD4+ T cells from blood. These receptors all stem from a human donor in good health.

CDR3 sequence (DNA): TGTGCCAGCTCACCAGACGCGTCTAACTATGGCTACACCTTC. It yields the protein CASSPDASNYGYTF. This sequence joins TRBV18 and TRBJ1-2; D is unresolved. Germline values: CDR1 KGHSH, CDR2 LQKENI. The V gene lost 2 bases and the J gene lost 0 bases, with 7 bases spanning the gap. The CDR3 sequence is 14 residues long.

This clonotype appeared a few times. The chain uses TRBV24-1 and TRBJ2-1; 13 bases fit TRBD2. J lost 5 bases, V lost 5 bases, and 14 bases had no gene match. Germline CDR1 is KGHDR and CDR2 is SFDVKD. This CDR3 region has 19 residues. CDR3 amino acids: CATSGRTSGSVLPDNEQFF. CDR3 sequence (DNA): TGTGCCACCAGTGGGAGGACTAGCGGGAGTGTCCTACCGGACAATGAGCAGTTCTTC.

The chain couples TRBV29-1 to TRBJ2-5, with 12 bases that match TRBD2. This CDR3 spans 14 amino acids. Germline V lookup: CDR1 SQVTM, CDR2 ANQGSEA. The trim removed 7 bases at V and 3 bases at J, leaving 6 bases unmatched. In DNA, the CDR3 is TGCAGCGCCGTGACTAGCGGGAGCGAAGAGACCCAGTACTTC. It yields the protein CSAVTSGSEETQYF. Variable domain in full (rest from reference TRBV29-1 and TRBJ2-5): SAVISQKPSRDICQRGTSLTIQCQVDSQVTMMFWYRQQPGQSLTLIATANQGSEATYESGFVIDKFPISRPNLTFSTLTVSNMSPEDSSIYLCSAVTSGSEETQYFGPGTRLLVL.

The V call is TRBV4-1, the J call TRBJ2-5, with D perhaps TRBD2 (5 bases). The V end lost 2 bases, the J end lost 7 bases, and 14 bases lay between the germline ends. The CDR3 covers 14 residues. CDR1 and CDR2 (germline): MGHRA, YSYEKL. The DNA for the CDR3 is TGCGCCAGCAGCCAACCCCTGGGGAGTAGGACCCAGTACTTC. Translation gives CASSQPLGSRTQYF.

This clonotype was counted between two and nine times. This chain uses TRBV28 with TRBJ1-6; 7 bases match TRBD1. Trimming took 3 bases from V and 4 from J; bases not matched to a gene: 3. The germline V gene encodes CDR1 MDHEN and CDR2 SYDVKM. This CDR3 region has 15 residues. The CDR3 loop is CASSFPTGYNSPLHF. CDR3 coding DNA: TGTGCCAGCAGTTTCCCGACAGGGTATAATTCACCCCTCCACTTT.

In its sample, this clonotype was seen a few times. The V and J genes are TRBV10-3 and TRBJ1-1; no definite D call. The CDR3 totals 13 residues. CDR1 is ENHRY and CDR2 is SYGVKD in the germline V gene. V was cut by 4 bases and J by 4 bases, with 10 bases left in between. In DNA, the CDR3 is TGTGCCATCAGTGCCCAGTTAAGCACTGAAGCTTTCTTT. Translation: CAISAQLSTEAFF.

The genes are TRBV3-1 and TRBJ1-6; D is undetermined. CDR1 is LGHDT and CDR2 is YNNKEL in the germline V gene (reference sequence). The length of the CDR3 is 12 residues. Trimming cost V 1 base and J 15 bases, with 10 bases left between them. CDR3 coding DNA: TGTGCCAGCAGCCAAGCCGGATGGCGCCTCCACTTT. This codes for CASSQAGWRLHF.

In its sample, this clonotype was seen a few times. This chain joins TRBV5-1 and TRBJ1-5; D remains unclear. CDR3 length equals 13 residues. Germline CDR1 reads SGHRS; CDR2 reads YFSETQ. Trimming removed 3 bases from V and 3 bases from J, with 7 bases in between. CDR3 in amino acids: CASSSGINQPQHF. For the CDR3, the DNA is TGCGCCAGCAGCTCGGGGATCAATCAGCCCCAGCATTTT.

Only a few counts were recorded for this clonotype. The CDR3 sequence: CASSFMDAQETQYF. The CDR3 coding sequence is TGCGCCAGCAGCTTCATGGATGCGCAAGAGACCCAGTACTTC. The chain uses TRBV5-1 and TRBJ2-5, with D uncertain. The CDR3 totals 14 residues. CDR1 and CDR2 (germline): SGHRS, YFSETQ. Trimming took off 2 bases at V and 2 bases at J, with 10 bases between the two ends. The whole variable domain, filled in from reference TRBV5-1 and TRBJ2-5, reads KAGVTQTPRYLIKTRGQQVTLSCSPISGHRSVSWYQQTPGQGLQFLFEYFSETQRNKGNFPGRFSGRQFSNSRSEMNVSTLELGDSALYLCASSFMDAQETQYFGPGTRLLVL.

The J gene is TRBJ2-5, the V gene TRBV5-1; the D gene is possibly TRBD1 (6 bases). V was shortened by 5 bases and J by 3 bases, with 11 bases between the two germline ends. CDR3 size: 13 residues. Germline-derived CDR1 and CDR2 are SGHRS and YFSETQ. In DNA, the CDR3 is TGCGCCAGCAGGAGGACAGAGAAAGAGACCCAGTACTTC. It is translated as CASRRTEKETQYF.

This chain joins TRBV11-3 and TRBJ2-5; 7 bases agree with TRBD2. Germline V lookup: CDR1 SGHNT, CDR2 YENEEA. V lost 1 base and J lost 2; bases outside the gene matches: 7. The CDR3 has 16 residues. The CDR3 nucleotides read TGTGCCAGCAGCTTAGTAGGGATGGGACTACAAGAGACCCAGTACTTC. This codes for CASSLVGMGLQETQYF. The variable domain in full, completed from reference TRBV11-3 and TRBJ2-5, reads EAGVVQSPRYKIIEKKQPVAFWCNPISGHNTLYWYLQNLGQGPELLIRYENEEAVDDSQLPKDRFSAERLKGVDSTLKIQPAELGDSAVYLCASSLVGMGLQETQYFGPGTRLLVL.

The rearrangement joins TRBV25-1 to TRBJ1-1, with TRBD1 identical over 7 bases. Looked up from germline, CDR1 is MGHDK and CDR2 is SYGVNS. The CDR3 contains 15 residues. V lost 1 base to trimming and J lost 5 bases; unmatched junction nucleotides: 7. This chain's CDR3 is CASSEFHRGGTEAFF. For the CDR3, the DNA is TGTGCCAGCAGTGAATTCCACAGGGGAGGGACTGAAGCTTTCTTT.

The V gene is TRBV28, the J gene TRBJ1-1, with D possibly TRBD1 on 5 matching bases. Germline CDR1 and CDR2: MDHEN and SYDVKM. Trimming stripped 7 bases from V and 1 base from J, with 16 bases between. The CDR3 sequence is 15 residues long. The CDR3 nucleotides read TGTGCCAGCACCCCAAGAGGGCAGGGGAACACTGAAGCTTTCTTT. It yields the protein CASTPRGQGNTEAFF.

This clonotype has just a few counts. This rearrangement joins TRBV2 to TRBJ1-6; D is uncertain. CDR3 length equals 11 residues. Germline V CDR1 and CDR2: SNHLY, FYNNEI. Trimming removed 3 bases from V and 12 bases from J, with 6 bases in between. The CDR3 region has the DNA TGTGCCAGCAGTGATGGAGGACCCCTCCACTTT. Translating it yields CASSDGGPLHF.

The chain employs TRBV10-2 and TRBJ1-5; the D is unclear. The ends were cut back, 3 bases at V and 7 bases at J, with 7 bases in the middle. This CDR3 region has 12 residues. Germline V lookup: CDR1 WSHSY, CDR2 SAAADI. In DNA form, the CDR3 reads TGCGCCAGCAGTGACCCCGACCAGCCCCAGCATTTT. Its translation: CASSDPDQPQHF.